These T cell receptor beta chains were read from a single sample in a study of STAT5B mutations in CD4+ large granular lymphocyte leukemia. Produced via immunoSEQ multiplex PCR; TCRdb's table is partial and in-frame only. Among some 34,000 clones listed, over 60% were seen once. The sample comprised CD4+ T cells from blood buffy coats. These receptors were taken from a human donor in good health. CDR3s leave out the opening cysteine and the closing phenylalanine or tryptophan. Each record gives: V gene, CDR3 protein.

v_gene: TRBV6-6
CDR3aa: ASSPVSGMGEQY

v_gene: TRBV7-9
CDR3aa: ASSFGTSGSTDTQY

v_gene: TRBV5-6
CDR3aa: ASSRVGGSSYNSPLH

v_gene: TRBV5-4
CDR3aa: ASSLELFSDEQF

v_gene: TRBV30
CDR3aa: AWSFIAPNEQF

v_gene: TRBV7-2
CDR3aa: ASSLRGWSSGNTIY

v_gene: TRBV19
CDR3aa: ASSMTGTDTQY

v_gene: TRBV19
CDR3aa: ASSLASGTDTQY

v_gene: TRBV6-5
CDR3aa: ASSFRQGAYGYT

v_gene: TRBV27
CDR3aa: ASSTQVTGASALRTGELF

v_gene: TRBV9
CDR3aa: ASSAQGGSGNTIY

v_gene: TRBV29-1
CDR3aa: SVGRVPGQGADTQY

v_gene: TRBV7-2
CDR3aa: ASSLMQGTDTQY

v_gene: TRBV6-6
CDR3aa: ASSYVREWAEQF

v_gene: TRBV5-6
CDR3aa: ASSRGVSGAEAF

v_gene: TRBV5-1
CDR3aa: ASSSLGTVNTEAF

v_gene: TRBV7-6
CDR3aa: ASSLIPNMNTEAF

v_gene: TRBV27
CDR3aa: ASRSLGYGYT

v_gene: TRBV4-1
CDR3aa: ASSQPAGHNEKLF

v_gene: TRBV7-9
CDR3aa: ASSPDGRNIQY

v_gene: TRBV5-4
CDR3aa: ASSLGGTGSQPQH

v_gene: TRBV14
CDR3aa: ASSPLAEAPYEQY

v_gene: TRBV12-5
CDR3aa: ASGPGLPFTDTQY

v_gene: TRBV27
CDR3aa: ASSAAPDRGRETQY

v_gene: TRBV18
CDR3aa: ASSPPEVNEQY

v_gene: TRBV19
CDR3aa: ASSIRRDTEAF